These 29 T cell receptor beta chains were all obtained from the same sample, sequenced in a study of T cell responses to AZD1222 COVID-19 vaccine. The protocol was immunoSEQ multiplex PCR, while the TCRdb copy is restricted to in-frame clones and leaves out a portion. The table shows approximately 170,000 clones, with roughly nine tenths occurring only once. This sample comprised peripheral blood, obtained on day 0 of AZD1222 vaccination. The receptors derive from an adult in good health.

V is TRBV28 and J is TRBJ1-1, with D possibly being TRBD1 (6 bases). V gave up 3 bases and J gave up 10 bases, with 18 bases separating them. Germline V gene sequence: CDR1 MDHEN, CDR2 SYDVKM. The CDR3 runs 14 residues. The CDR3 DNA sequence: TGTGCCAGCAGTTTGGACCTCTCAGGGGCAGGAGCTTTCTTT. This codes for CASSLDLSGAGAFF. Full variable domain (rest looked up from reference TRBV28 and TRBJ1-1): DVKVTQSSRYLVKRTGEKVFLECVQDMDHENMFWYRQDPGLGLRLIYFSYDVKMKEKGDIPEGYSVSREKKERFSLILESASTNQTSMYLCASSLDLSGAGAFFGQGTRLTVV.

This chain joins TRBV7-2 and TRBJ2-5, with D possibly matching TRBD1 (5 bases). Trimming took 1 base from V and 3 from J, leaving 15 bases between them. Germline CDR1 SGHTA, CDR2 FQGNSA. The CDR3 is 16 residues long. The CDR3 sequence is CASSLEAGWGEETQYF. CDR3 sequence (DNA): TGTGCCAGCAGCTTAGAGGCAGGGTGGGGTGAAGAGACCCAGTACTTC.

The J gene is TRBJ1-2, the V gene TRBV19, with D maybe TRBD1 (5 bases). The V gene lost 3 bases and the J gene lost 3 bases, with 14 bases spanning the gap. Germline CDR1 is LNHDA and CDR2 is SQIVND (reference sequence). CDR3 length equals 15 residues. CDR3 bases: TGTGCCAGTAGTATGAGCCAGGGTTACCACTATGGCTACACCTTC. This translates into CASSMSQGYHYGYTF.

The CDR3: CASSLFREQYF. In DNA, the CDR3 is TGTGCCAGCAGTTTGTTCCGAGAGCAGTACTTC. V gene TRBV28 combines with J gene TRBJ2-7; D is unclear. Germline-derived CDR1 and CDR2 are MDHEN and SYDVKM. The V gene lost 3 bases and the J gene lost 7 bases, with 7 bases spanning the gap. The CDR3 has 11 amino acids.

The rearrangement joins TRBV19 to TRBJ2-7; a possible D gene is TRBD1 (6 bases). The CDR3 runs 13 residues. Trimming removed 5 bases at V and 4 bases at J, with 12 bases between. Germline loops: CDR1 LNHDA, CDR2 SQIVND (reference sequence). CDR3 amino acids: CASSRGGGYEQYF. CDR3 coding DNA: TGTGCCAGTAGTCGAGGGGGTGGTTACGAGCAGTACTTC.

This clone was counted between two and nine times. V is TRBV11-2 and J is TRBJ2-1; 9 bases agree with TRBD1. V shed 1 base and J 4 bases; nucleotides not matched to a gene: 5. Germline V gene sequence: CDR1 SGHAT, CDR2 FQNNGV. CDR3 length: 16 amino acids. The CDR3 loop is CASSLAFGTGYNEQFF. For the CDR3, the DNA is TGTGCCAGCAGCTTAGCGTTTGGGACAGGGTACAATGAGCAGTTCTTC. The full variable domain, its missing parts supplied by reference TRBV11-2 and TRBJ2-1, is EAGVAQSPRYKIIEKRQSVAFWCNPISGHATLYWYQQILGQGPKLLIQFQNNGVVDDSQLPKDRFSAERLKGVDSTLKIQPAKLEDSAVYLCASSLAFGTGYNEQFFGPGTRLTVL.

The CDR3 nucleotides read TGCGCCAGCAGCTCAACTACGGATTATGGCTACACCTTC. Translated: CASSSTTDYGYTF. The rearrangement links TRBV5-1 to TRBJ1-2; D is unresolved. The germline V gene encodes CDR1 SGHRS and CDR2 YFSETQ. Trimming removed 3 bases at V and 5 bases at J, with 11 bases between. The length of the CDR3 is 13 residues.

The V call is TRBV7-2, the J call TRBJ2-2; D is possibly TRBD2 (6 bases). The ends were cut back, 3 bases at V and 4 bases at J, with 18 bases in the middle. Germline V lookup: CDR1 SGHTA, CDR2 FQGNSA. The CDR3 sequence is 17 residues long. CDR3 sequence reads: CASSFLRWGGFTGELFF. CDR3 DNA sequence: TGTGCCAGCAGCTTCCTTAGGTGGGGAGGTTTCACCGGGGAGCTGTTTTTT.

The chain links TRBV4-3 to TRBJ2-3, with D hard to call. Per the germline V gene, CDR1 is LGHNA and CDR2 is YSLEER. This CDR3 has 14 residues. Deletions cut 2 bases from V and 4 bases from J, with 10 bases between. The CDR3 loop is CASSQRLRSDTQYF. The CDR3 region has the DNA TGCGCCAGCAGCCAAAGGTTGCGGTCAGATACGCAGTATTTT.

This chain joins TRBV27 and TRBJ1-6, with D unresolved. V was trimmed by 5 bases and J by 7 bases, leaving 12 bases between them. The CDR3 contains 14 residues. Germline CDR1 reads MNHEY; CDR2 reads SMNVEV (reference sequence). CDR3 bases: TGTGCCAGCAGTACTCCGACACGGAATTCACCCCTCCACTTT. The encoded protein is CASSTPTRNSPLHF.

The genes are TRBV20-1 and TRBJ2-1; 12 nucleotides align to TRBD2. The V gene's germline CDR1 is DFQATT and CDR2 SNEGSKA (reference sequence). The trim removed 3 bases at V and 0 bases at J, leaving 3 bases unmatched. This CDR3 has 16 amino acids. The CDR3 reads CSASVGLAGSYNEQFF. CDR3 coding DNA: TGCAGTGCTAGTGTGGGACTAGCGGGCTCCTACAATGAGCAGTTCTTC.

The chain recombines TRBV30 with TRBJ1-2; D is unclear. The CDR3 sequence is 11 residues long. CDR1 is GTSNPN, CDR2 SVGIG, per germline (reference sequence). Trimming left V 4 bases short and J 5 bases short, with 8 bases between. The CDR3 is CAWNQEYGYTF. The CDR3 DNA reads TGTGCCTGGAATCAGGAGTATGGCTACACCTTC.

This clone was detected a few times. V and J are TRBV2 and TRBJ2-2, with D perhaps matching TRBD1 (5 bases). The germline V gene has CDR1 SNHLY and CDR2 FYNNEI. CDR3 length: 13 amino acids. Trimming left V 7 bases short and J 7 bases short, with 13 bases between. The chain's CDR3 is CASTKQGGGELFF. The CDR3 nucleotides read TGTGCCAGCACCAAGCAGGGTGGCGGGGAGCTGTTTTTT.

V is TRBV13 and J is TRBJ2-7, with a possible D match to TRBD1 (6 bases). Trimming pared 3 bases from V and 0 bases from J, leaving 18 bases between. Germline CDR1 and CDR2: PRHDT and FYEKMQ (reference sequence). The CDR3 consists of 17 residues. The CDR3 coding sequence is TGTGCCAGCAGCTTTTTTGGGGTGGGGGCCAACTCCTACGAGCAGTACTTC. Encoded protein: CASSFFGVGANSYEQYF.

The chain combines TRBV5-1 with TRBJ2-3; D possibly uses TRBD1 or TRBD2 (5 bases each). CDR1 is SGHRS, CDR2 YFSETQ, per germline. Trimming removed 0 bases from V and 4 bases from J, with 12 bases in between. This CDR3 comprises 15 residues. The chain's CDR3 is CASSLGGQGPDTQYF. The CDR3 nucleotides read TGCGCCAGCAGCTTGGGCGGGCAGGGTCCAGATACGCAGTATTTT.

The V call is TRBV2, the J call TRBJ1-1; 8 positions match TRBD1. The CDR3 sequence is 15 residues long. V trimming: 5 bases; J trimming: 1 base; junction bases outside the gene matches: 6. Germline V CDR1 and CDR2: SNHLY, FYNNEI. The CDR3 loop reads CASSPDRAKNTEAFF. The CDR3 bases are TGTGCCAGCAGTCCGGACAGGGCGAAGAACACTGAAGCTTTCTTT.

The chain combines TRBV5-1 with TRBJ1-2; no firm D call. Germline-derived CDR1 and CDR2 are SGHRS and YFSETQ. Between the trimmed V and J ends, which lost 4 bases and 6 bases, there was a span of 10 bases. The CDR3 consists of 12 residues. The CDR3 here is CASSRDEHGYTF. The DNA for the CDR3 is TGCGCCAGCAGCCGCGACGAACATGGCTACACCTTC.

CDR3: CASSRTGGPYEQYF. The CDR3 region has the DNA TGCGCCAGCAGCCGGACAGGTGGACCCTACGAGCAGTACTTC. This rearrangement joins TRBV5-1 to TRBJ2-7, with TRBD1 identical over 7 bases. The germline V gene has CDR1 SGHRS and CDR2 YFSETQ. V gave up 4 bases and J gave up 2 bases; unmatched junction bases: 6. The CDR3 runs to 14 residues.

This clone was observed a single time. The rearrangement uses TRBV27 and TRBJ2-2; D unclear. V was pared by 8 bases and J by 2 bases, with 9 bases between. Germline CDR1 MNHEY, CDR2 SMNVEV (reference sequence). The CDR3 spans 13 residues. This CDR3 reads CASSSLNTGELFF. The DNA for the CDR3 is TGTGCCAGCTCTTCTTTAAACACCGGGGAGCTGTTTTTT.

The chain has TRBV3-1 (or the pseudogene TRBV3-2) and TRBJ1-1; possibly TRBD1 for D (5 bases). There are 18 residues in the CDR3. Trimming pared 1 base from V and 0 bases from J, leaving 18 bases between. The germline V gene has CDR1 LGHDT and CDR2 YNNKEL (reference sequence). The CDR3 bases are TGTGCCAGCAGCCAAGGGGGGGGAGTGGGGCCTATGAACACTGAAGCTTTCTTT. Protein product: CASSQGGGVGPMNTEAFF.

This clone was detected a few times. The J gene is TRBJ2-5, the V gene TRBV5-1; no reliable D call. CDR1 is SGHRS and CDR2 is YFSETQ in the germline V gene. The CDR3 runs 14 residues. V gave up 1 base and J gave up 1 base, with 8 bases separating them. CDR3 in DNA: TGCGCCAGCAGCTTGAAGGGAATCCAAGAGACCCAGTACTTC. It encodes CASSLKGIQETQYF.

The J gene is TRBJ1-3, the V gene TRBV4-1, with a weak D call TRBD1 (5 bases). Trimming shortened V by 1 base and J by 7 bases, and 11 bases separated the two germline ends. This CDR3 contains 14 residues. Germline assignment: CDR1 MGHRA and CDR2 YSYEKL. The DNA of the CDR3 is TGCGCCAGCAGCCAAGGTTCAGGGTTGAACACCATATATTTT. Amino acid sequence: CASSQGSGLNTIYF.

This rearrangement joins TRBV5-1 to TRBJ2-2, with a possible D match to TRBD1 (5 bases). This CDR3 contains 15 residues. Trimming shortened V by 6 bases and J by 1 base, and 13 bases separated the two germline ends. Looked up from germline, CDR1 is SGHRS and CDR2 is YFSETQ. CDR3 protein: CASKITGVNTGELFF. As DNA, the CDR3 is TGCGCCAGCAAGATAACAGGAGTGAACACCGGGGAGCTGTTTTTT.

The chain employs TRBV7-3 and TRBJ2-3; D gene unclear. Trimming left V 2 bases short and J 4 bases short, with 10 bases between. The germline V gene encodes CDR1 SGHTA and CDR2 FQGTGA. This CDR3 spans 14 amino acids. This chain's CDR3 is CASSLGLVADTQYF. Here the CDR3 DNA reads TGTGCCAGCAGCTTAGGGCTAGTTGCAGATACGCAGTATTTT. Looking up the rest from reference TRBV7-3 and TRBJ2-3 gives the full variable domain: GAGVSQTPSNKVTEKGKYVELRCDPISGHTALYWYRQSLGQGPEFLIYFQGTGAADDSGLPNDRFFAVRPEGSVSTLKIQRTERGDSAVYLCASSLGLVADTQYFGPGTRLTVL.

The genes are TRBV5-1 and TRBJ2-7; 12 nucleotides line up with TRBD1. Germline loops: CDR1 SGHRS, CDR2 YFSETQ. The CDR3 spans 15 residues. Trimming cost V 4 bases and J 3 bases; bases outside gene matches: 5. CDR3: CASSTGTGGFYEQYF. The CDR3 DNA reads TGCGCCAGCAGCACTGGGACAGGGGGCTTCTACGAGCAGTACTTC.

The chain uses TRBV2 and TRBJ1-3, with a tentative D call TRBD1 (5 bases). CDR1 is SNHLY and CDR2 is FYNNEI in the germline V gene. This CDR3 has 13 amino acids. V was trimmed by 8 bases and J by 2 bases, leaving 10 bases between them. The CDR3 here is CASSGRAGNTIYF. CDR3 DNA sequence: TGTGCCAGCTCAGGCAGGGCTGGAAACACCATATATTTT.

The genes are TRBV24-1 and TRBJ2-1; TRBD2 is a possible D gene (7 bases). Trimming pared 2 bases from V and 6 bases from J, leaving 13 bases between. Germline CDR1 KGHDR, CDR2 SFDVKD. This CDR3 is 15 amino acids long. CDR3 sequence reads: CATSDSGGPGNEQFF. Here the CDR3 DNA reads TGTGCCACCAGTGATTCCGGGGGGCCGGGCAATGAGCAGTTCTTC.

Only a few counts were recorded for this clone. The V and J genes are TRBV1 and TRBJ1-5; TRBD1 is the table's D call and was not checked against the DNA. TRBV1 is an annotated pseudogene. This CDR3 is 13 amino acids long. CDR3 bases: TGCACCAGCAGCCCACAGGGCAATCAGCCCCAGCATTTT. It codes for CTSSPQGNQPQHF.

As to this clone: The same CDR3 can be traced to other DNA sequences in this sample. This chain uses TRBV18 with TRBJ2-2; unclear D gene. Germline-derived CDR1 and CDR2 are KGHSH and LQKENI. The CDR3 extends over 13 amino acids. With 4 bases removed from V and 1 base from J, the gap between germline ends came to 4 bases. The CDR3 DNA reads TGTGCCAGCTCACTTGAGAACACCGGGGAGCTGTTTTTT. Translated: CASSLENTGELFF.